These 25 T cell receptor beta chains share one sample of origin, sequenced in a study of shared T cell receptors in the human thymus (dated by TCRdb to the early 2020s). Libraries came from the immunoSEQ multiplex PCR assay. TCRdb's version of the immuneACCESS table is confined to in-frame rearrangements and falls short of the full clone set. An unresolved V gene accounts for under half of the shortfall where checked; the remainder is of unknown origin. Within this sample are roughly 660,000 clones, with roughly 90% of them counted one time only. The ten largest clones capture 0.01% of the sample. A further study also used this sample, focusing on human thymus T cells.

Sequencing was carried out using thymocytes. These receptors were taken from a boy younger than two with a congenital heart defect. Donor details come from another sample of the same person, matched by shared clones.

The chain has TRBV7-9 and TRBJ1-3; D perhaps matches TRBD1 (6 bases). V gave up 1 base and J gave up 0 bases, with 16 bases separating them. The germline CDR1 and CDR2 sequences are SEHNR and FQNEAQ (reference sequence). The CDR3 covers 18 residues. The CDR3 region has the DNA TGTGCCAGCAGCTTAGACGGGCCCAGGGGATACTCTGGAAACACCATATATTTT. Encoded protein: CASSLDGPRGYSGNTIYF. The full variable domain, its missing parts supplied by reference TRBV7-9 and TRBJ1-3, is DTGVSQNPRHKITKRGQNVTFRCDPISEHNRLYWYRQTLGQGPEFLTYFQNEAQLEKSRLLSDRFSAERPKGSFSTLEIQRTEQGDSAMYLCASSLDGPRGYSGNTIYFGEGSWLTVV.

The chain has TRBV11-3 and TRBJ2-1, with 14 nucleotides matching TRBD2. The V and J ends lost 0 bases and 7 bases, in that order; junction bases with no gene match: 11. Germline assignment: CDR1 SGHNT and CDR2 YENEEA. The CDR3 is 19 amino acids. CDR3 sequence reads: CASSLDSSGLAGVGNEQFF. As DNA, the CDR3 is TGTGCCAGCAGCTTAGACTCCTCGGGACTAGCGGGAGTAGGGAATGAGCAGTTCTTC.

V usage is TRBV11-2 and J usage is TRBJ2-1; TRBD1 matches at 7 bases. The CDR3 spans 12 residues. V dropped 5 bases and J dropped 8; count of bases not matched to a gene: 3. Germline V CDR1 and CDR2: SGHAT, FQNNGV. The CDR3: CASSDRVHEQFF. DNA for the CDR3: TGTGCCAGCAGCGACAGGGTCCATGAGCAGTTCTTC.

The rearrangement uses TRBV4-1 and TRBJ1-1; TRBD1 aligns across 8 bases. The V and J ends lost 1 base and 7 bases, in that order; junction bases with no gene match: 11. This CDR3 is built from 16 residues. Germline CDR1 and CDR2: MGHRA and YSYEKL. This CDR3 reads CASSQVGTGQSNEAFF. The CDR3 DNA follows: TGCGCCAGCAGCCAAGTCGGGACAGGACAATCGAATGAAGCTTTCTTT.

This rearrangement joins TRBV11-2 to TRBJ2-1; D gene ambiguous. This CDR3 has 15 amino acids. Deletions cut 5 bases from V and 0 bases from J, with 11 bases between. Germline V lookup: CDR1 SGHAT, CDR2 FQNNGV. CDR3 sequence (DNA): TGTGCCAGCAGCCCCGACTTCAGCTCCTACAATGAGCAGTTCTTC. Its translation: CASSPDFSSYNEQFF. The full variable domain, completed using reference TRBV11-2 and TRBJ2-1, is EAGVAQSPRYKIIEKRQSVAFWCNPISGHATLYWYQQILGQGPKLLIQFQNNGVVDDSQLPKDRFSAERLKGVDSTLKIQPAKLEDSAVYLCASSPDFSSYNEQFFGPGTRLTVL.

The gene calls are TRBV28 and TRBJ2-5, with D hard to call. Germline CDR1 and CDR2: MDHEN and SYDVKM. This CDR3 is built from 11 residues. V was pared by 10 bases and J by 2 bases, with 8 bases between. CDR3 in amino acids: CATLRQETQYF. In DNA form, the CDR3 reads TGTGCCACCTTGCGGCAAGAGACCCAGTACTTC.

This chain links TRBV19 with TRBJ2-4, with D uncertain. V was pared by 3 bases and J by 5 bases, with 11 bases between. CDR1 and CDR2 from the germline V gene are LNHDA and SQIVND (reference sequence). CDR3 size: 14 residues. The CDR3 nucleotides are TGTGCCAGTAGTATGATGGCCAACCAAAACATTCAGTACTTC. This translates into CASSMMANQNIQYF.

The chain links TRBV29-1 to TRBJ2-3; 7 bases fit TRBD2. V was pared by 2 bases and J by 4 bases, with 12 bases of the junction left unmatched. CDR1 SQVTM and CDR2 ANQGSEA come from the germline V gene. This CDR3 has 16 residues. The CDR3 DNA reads TGCAGCGTTGAACCCCGTCGGGAGGAGTGGGCAGATACGCAGTATTTT. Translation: CSVEPRREEWADTQYF.

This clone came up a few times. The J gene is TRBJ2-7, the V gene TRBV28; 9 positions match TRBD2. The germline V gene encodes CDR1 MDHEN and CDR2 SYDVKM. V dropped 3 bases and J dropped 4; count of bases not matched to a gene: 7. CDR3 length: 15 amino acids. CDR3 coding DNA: TGTGCCAGCAGTTTTCGGGGGACTAGCACATACGAGCAGTACTTC. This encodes CASSFRGTSTYEQYF.

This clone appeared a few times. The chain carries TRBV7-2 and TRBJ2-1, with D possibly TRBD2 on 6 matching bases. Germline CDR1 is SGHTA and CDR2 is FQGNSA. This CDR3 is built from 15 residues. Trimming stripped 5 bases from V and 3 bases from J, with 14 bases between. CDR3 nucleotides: TGTGCCAGCAGCCTGCTGCGGGACCTCTACAATGAGCAGTTCTTC. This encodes CASSLLRDLYNEQFF.

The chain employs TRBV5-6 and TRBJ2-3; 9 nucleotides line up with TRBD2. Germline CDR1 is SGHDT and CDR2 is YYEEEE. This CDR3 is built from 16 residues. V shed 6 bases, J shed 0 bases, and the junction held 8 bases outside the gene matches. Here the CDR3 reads CASTVAGDQSTDTQYF. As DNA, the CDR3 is TGTGCCAGCACCGTAGCGGGAGATCAAAGCACAGATACGCAGTATTTT.

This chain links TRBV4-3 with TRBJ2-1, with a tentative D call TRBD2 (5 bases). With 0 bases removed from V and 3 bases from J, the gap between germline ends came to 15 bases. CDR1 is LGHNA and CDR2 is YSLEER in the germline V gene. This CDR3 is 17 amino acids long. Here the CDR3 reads CASSQDVDGGFYNEQFF. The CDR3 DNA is TGCGCCAGCAGCCAAGACGTGGATGGCGGGTTCTACAATGAGCAGTTCTTC.

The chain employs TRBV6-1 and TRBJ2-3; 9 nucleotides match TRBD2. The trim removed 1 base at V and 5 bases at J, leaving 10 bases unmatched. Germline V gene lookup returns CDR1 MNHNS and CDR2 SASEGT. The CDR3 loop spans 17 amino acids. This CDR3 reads CASSEGIAGADGDTQYF. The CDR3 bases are TGTGCCAGCAGTGAAGGGATAGCGGGAGCGGATGGAGATACGCAGTATTTT.

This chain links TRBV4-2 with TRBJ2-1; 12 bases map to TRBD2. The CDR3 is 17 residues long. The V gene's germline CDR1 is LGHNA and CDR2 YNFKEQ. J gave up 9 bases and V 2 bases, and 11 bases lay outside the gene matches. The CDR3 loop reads CASSQPWTSGKKAEQFF. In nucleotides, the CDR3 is TGTGCCAGCAGCCAACCCTGGACTAGCGGGAAGAAGGCTGAGCAGTTCTTC.

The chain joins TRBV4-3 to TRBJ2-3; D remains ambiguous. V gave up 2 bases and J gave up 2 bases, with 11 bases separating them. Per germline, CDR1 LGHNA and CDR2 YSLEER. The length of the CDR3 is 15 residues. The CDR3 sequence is CASSQRLDSTDTQYF. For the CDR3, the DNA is TGCGCCAGCAGCCAAAGACTCGACTCCACAGATACGCAGTATTTT.

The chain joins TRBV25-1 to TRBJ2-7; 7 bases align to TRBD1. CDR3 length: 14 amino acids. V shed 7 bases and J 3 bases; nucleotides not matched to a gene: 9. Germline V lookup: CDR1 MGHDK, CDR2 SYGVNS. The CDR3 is CASKGRGTSYEQYF. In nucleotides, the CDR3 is TGTGCCAGCAAGGGCAGGGGGACGAGCTACGAGCAGTACTTC.

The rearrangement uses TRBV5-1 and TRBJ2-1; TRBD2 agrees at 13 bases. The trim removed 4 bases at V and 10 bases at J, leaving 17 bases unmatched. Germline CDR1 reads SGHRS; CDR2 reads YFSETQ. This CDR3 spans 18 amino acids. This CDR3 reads CASSQRKEGLAGTLEQFF. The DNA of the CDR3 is TGCGCCAGCAGCCAACGAAAAGAGGGACTAGCGGGAACCCTCGAGCAGTTCTTC.

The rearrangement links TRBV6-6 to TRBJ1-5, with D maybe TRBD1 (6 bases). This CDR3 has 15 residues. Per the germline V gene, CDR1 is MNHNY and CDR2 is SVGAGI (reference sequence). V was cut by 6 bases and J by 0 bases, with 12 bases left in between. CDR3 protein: CASRPTGISNQPQHF. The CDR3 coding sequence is TGTGCCAGCAGACCCACAGGGATTAGCAATCAGCCCCAGCATTTT.

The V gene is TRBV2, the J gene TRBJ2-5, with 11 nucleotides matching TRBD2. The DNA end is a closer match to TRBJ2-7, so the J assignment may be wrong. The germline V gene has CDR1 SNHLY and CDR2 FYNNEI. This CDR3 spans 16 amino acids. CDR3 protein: CASSPRTSGSEHEQYF. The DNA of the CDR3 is TGTGCCAGCAGTCCCCGGACTAGCGGGTCAGAACACGAGCAGTACTTC.

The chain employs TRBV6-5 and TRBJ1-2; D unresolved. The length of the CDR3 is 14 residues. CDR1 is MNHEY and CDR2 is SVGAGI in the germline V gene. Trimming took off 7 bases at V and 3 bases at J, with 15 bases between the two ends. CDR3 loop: CASTPAPRDYGYTF. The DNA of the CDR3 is TGTGCCAGCACCCCGGCCCCGAGGGACTATGGCTACACCTTC.

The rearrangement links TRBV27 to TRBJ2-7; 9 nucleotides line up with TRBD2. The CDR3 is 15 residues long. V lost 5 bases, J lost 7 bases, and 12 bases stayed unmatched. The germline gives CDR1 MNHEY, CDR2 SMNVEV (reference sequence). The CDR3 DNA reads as TGTGCCAGCAGTCCCTCCGGGACTAGCACCAAAGAGCAGTACTTC. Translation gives CASSPSGTSTKEQYF.

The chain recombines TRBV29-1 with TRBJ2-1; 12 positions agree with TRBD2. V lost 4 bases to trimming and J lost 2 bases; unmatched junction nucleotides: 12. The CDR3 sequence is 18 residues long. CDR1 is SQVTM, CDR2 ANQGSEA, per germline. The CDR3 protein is CSVGLAGDPPSAYNEQFF. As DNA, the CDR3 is TGCAGCGTTGGACTAGCGGGAGACCCGCCATCGGCCTACAATGAGCAGTTCTTC.

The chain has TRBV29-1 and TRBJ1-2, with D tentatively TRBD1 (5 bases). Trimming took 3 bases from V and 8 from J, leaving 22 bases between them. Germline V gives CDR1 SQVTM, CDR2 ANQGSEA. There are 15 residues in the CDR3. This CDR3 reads CSVEAASGLVDGYTF. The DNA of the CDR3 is TGCAGCGTTGAGGCAGCCTCAGGGCTGGTGGACGGCTACACCTTC.

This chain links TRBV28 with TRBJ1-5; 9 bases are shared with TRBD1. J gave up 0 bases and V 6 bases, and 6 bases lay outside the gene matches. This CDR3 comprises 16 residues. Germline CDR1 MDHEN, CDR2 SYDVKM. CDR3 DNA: TGTGCCAGCAGCCTCCCGGACAGGGGTAGCAATCAGCCCCAGCATTTT. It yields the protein CASSLPDRGSNQPQHF.

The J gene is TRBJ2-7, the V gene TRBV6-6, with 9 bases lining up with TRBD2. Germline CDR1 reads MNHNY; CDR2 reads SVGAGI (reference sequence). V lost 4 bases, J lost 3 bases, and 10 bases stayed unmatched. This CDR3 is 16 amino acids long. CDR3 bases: TGTGCCAGCAGTTCCGTACTAGCGGGTTACCTCTACGAGCAGTACTTC. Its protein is CASSSVLAGYLYEQYF.